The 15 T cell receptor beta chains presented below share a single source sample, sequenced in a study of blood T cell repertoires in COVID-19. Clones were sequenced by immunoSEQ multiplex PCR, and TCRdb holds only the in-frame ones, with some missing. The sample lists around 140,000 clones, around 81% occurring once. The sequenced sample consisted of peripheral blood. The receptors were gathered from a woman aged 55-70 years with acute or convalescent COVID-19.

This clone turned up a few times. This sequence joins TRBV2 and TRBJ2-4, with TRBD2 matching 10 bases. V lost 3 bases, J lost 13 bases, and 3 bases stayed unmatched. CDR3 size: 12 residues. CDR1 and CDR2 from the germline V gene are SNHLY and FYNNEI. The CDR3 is CASSDLAGEQYF. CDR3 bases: TGTGCCAGCAGTGATCTAGCGGGAGAACAGTACTTC.

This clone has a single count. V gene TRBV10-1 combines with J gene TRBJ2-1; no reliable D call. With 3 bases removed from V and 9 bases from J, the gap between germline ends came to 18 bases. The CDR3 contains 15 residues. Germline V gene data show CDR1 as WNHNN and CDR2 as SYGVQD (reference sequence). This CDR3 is CASSDRSWPPSEQFF. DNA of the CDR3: TGCGCCAGCAGTGACCGGAGCTGGCCGCCCAGTGAGCAGTTCTTC.

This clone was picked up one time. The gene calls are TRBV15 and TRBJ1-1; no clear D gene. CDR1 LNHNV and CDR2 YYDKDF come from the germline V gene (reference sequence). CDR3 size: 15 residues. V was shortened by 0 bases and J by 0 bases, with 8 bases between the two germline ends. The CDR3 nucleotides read TGTGCCACCAGCAGAGATCCAGGCTTGAACACTGAAGCTTTCTTT. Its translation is CATSRDPGLNTEAFF.

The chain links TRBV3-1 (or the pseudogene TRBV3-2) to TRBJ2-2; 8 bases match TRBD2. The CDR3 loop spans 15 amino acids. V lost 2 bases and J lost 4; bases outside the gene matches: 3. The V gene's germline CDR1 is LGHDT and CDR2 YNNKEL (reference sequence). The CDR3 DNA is TGTGCCAGCAGCCAATCAGCGGGAGTCACCGGGGAGCTGTTTTTT. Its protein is CASSQSAGVTGELFF.

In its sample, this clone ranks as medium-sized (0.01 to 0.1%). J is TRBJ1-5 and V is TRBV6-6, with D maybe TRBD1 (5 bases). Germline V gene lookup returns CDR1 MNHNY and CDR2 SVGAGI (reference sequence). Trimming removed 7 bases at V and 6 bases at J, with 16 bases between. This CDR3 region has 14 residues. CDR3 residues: CASTWSQGGQPQHF. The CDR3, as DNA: TGTGCCAGCACCTGGAGCCAGGGAGGTCAGCCCCAGCATTTT.

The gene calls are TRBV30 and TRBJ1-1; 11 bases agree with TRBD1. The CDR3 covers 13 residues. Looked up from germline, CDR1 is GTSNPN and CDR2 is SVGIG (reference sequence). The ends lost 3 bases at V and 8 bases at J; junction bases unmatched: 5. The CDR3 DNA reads TGTGCCTGGAGGGACAGGGGGCACCCCGAAGCTTTCTTT. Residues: CAWRDRGHPEAFF.

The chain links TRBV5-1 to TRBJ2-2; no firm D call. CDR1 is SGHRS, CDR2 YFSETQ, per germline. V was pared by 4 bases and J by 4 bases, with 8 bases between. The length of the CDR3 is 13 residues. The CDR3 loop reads CASSVSSTGELFF. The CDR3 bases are TGCGCCAGCAGCGTGTCGAGCACCGGGGAGCTGTTTTTT. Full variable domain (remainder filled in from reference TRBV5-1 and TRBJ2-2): KAGVTQTPRYLIKTRGQQVTLSCSPISGHRSVSWYQQTPGQGLQFLFEYFSETQRNKGNFPGRFSGRQFSNSRSEMNVSTLELGDSALYLCASSVSSTGELFFGEGSRLTVL.

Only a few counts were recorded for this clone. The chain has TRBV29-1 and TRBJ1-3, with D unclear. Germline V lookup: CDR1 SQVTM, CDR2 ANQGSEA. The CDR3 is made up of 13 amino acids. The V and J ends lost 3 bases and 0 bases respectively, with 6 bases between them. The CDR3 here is CSVEFSSGNTIYF. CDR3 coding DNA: TGCAGCGTTGAGTTCTCCTCTGGAAACACCATATATTTT.

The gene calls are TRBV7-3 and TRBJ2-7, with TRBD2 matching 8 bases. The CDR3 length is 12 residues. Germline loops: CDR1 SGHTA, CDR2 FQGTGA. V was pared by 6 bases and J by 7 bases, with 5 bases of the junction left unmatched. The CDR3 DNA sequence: TGTGCCAGCAGTTTTCGACTAGCGGAGCAGTACTTC. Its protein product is CASSFRLAEQYF.

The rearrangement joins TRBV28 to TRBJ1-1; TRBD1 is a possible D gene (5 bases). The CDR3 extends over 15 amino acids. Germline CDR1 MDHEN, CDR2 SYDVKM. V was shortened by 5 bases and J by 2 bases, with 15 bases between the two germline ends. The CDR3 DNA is TGTGCCAGCAGTCCCTCGGGTCAGGGTAACACTGAAGCTTTCTTT. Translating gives CASSPSGQGNTEAFF.

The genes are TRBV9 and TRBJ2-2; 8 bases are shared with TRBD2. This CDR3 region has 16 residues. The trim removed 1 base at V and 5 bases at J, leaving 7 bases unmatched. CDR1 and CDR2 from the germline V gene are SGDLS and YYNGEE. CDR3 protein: CASSVSTGGRTGELFF. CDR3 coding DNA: TGTGCCAGCAGCGTATCTACGGGAGGGCGAACCGGGGAGCTGTTTTTT. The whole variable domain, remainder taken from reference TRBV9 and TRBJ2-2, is DSGVTQTPKHLITATGQRVTLRCSPRSGDLSVYWYQQSLDQGLQFLIQYYNGEERAKGNILERFSAQQFPDLHSELNLSSLELGDSALYFCASSVSTGGRTGELFFGEGSRLTVL.

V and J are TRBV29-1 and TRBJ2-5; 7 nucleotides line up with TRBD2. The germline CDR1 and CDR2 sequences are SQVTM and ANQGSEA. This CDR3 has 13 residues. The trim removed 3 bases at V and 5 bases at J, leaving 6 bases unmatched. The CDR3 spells CSVDRTRRETQYF. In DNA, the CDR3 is TGCAGCGTTGACCGGACTAGGCGGGAGACCCAGTACTTC.

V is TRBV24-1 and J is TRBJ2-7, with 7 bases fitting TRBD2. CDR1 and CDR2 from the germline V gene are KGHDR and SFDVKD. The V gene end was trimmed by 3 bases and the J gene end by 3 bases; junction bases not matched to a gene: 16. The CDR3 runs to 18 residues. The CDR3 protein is CATSDIYGTTLCGYEQYF. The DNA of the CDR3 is TGTGCCACCAGTGATATATATGGGACTACCCTTTGTGGCTACGAGCAGTACTTC.

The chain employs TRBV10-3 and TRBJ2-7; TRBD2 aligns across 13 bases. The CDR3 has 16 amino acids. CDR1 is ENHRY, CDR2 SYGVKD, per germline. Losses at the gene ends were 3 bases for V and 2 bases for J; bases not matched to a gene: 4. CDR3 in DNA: TGTGCCATCAGTGACCCACTAGCGGGAGGGCCCTACGAGCAGTACTTC. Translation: CAISDPLAGGPYEQYF.

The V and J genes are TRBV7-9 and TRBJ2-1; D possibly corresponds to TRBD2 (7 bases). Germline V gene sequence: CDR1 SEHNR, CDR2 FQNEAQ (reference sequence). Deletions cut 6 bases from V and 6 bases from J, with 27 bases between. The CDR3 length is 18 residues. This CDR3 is CASSYPKGGAPQGNEQFF. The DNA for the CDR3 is TGTGCCAGCAGTTATCCTAAGGGGGGGGCTCCGCAGGGCAATGAGCAGTTCTTC.